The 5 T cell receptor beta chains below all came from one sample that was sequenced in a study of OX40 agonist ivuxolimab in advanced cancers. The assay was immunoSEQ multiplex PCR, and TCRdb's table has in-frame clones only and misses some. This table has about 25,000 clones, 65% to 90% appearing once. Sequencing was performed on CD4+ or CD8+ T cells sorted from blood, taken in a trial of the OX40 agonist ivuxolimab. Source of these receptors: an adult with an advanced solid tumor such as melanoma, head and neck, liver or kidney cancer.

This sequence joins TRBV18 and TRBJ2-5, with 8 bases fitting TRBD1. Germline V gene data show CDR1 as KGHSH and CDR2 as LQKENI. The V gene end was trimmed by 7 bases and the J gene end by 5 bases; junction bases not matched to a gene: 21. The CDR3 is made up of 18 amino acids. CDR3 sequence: CASFPTFLPPGGEETQYF. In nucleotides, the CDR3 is TGTGCCAGCTTCCCTACATTTCTCCCTCCAGGGGGCGAGGAGACCCAGTACTTC.

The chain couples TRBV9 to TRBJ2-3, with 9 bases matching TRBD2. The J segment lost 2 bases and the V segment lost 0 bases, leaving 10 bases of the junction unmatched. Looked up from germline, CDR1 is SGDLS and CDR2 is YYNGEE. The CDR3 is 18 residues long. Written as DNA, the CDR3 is TGTGCCAGCAGCGTAGAGGCGGGGGGGGTCCCTACCACAGATACGCAGTATTTT. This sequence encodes CASSVEAGGVPTTDTQYF.

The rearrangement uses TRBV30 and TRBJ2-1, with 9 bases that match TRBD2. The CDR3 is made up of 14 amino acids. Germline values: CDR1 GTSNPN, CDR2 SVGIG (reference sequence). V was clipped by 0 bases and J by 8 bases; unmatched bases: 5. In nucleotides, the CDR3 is TGTGCCTGGAGTGTTAAAACTAGCGGGCATGAGCAGTTCTTC. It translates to CAWSVKTSGHEQFF.

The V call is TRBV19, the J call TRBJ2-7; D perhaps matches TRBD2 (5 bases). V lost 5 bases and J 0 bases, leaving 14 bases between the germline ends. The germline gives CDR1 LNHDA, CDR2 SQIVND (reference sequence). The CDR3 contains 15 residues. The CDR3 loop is CASSLAATASYEQYF. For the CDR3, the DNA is TGTGCCAGTAGTCTAGCCGCAACGGCCTCCTACGAGCAGTACTTC.

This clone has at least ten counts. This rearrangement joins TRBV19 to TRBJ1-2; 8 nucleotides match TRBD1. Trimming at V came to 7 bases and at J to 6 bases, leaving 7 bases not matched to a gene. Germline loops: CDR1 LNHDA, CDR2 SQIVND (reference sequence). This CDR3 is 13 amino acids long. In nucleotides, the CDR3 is TGTGCCAGTACCATAGGACAGGGTGATGGCTACACCTTC. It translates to CASTIGQGDGYTF.